This T cell receptor beta chain was sequenced during a study of T cell responses to AZD1222 COVID-19 vaccine. Repertoires were generated with immunoSEQ multiplex PCR, while TCRdb's copy carries only in-frame clones and drops some. The sample carries 150,000 to 160,000 clones, 88% recorded once. V was trimmed by 1 base and J by 2 bases, leaving 15 bases between them. Looked up from germline, CDR1 is MNHEY and CDR2 is SMNVEV (reference sequence). CDR3 length: 16 amino acids. The origin of this receptor is an adult in good health. Specimen: peripheral blood, collected on day 0 of AZD1222 vaccination. The chain has TRBV27 and TRBJ2-7, with a tentative D call TRBD2 (5 bases). Here the CDR3 reads CASSLFLDGIPYEQYF. The CDR3 nucleotides read TGTGCCAGCAGTTTATTCTTGGACGGGATCCCCTACGAGCAGTACTTC.